The following is a T cell receptor beta chain sequence with its context. The sample originates from a study of T-cell reconstitution after alpha-beta-depleted transplantation in children. The TCRbeta library was prepared with unique molecular identifiers. MiXCR, run by TCRdb on the PCR reads, gives a single entry per CDR3 protein. There are about 250,000 distinct CDR3 sequences in the sample; 20% to 30% occur only once, and about 5% lies in the top ten. From germline, CDR1 is MNHEY and CDR2 SMNVEV (reference sequence). The CDR3 extends over 15 amino acids. V lost 5 bases, J lost 2 bases, and 5 bases stayed unmatched.

The receptor comes from a female patient younger than 10 who had a stem cell transplant for congenital amegakaryocytic thrombocytopenia, so the T cells may come from the graft donor. V usage is TRBV27 and J usage is TRBJ2-3; TRBD1 aligns across 9 bases. Here the sequenced sample was PBMCs, mostly from graft donor cells, taken 360 days after TCRalphabeta/CD19-depleted stem cell transplant. Here the CDR3 DNA reads TGTGCCAGCAGTCTCGACAGGGGGGCCACAGATACGCAGTATTTT. Translated: CASSLDRGATDTQYF.